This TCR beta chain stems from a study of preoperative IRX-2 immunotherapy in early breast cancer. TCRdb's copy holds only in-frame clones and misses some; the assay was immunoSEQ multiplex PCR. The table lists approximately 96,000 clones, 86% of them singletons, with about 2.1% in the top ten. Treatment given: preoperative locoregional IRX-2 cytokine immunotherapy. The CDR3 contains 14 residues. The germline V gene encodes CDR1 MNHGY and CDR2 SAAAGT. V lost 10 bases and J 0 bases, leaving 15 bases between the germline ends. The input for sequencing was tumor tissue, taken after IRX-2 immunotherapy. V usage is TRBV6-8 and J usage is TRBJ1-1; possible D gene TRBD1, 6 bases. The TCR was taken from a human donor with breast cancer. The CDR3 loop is CAISMTGLNTEAFF. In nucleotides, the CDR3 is TGTGCCATCAGCATGACAGGTCTGAACACTGAAGCTTTCTTT.